The sequence of this TCR beta chain was determined in a study of T cell changes during pregnancy in multiple sclerosis. Profiling relied on immunoSEQ multiplex PCR, and the TCRdb table lists in-frame clones only, not all of them. The profile shows roughly 38,000 clones, about 90% of them singletons. The source material was CD4+ T cells from peripheral blood mononuclear cells, sampled after pregnancy. The TCR sequence derives from a female donor in good health, enrolled as a control in a pregnancy study.

CDR3: CASRGQNTGELFF. The DNA for the CDR3 is TGTGCCAGCAGAGGACAAAACACCGGGGAGCTGTTTTTT. The V gene is TRBV28, the J gene TRBJ2-2; tentative D call: TRBD1 (5 bases). The germline V gene has CDR1 MDHEN and CDR2 SYDVKM. The V end was cut by 6 bases, the J end by 2 bases, with 7 bases between. This CDR3 is 13 amino acids long.